This TCR beta chain was found in a study of T cell therapy after organ transplantation. Germline CDR1 MNHNY, CDR2 SVGAGI (reference sequence). V lost 2 bases to trimming and J lost 4 bases, with 14 bases between them. This CDR3 is 16 amino acids long. Remarks on this clone: The antigen is undetermined.

Generated by immunoSEQ multiplex PCR, the TCRdb table keeps only in-frame clones and is missing some. Here the sample spans 45,000 to 60,000 clones, approximately 94% being singletons. The sequencing here drew on CD8+ T cells from blood, taken before autologous CMV-specific T cell therapy. J is TRBJ2-2 and V is TRBV6-6; no clear D gene. The clonotype comes from a human patient who had received a solid organ transplant and had CMV disease. CDR3 sequence reads: CASSYERRVITGELFF. CDR3 bases: TGTGCCAGCAGTTACGAGCGAAGGGTTATCACCGGGGAGCTGTTTTTT.